This T cell receptor beta chain was obtained from a study of T cell repertoires in cytomegalovirus infection. Study details: Public TCR beta signatures indicated both CMV infection and matching HLA type. Study outcomes and limitations: Cumulative public TCR beta family frequency identified CMV carriers with the relevant HLA. Clonotypes of TCR beta that were HLA-C-restricted and CMV-specific dominated the ex vivo response.

CDR1 and CDR2 from the germline V gene are SQVTM and ANQGSEA. This CDR3 contains 13 residues. Trimming took 7 bases from V and 0 from J; bases not matched to a gene: 4. TCRdb re-analysed the reads in MiXCR, keeping a single row per CDR3 protein. The table has around 630,000 distinct CDR3 sequences, roughly 24% seen once. Points on this clonotype: Its specificity is not known.

V usage is TRBV29-1 and J usage is TRBJ1-1, with TRBD1 identical over 8 bases. The sequenced material came from CD8+ T cells from PBMCs. This clonotype originated in a human donor in good health (CMV status not recorded). Some clones in this sample may be carry-over from other donors' samples. Here the CDR3 reads CSGGTGMNTEAFF. The CDR3 DNA sequence: TGCAGCGGGGGGACAGGAATGAACACTGAAGCTTTCTTT.